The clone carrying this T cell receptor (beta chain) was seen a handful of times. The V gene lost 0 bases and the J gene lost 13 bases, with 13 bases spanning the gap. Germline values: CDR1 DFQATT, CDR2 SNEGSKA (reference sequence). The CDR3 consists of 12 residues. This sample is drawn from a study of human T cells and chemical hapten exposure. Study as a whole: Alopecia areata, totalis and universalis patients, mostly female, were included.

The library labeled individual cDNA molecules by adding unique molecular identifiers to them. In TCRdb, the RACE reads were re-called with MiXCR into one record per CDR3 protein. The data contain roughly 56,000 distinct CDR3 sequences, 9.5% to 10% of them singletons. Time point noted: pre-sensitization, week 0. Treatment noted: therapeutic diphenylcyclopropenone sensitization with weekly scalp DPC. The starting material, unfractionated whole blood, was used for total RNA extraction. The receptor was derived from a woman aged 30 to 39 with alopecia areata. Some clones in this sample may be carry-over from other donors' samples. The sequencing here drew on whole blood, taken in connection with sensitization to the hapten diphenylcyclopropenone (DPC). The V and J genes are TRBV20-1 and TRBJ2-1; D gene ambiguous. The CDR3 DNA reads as TGCAGTGCTAGAGATTCGCGGTACATTCAGTTCTTC. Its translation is CSARDSRYIQFF.